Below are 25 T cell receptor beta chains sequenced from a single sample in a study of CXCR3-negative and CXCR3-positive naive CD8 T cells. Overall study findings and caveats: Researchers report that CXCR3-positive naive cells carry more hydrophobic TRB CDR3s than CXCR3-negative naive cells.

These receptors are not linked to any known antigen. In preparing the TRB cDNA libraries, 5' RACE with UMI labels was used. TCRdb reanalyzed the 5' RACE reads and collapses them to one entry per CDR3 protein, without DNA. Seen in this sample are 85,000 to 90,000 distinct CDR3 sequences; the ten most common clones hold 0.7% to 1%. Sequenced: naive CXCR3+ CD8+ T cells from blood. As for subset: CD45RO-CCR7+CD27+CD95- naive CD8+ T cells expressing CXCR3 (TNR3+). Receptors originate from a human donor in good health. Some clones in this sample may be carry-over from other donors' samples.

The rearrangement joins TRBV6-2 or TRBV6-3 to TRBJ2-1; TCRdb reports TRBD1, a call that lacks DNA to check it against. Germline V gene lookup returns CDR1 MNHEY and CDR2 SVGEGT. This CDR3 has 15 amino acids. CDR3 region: CASSYRDGSYNEQFF.

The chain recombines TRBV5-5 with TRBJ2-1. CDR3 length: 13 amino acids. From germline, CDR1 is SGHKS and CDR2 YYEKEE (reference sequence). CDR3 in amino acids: CASSSGLFNEQFF. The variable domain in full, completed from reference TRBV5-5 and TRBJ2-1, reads DAGVTQSPTHLIKTRGQQVTLRCSPISGHKSVSWYQQVLGQGPQFIFQYYEKEERGRGNFPDRFSARQFPNYSSELNVNALLLGDSALYLCASSSGLFNEQFFGPGTRLTVL.

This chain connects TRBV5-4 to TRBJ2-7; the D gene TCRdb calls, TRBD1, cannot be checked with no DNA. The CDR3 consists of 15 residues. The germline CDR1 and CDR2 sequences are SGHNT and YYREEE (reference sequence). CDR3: CASSLEAAYSYEQYF.

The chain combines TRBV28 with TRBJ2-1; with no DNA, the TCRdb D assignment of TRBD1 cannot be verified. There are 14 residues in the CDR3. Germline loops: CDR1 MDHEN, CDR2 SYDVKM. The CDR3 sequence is CASSVTGTGNEQFF. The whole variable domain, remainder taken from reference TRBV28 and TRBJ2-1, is DVKVTQSSRYLVKRTGEKVFLECVQDMDHENMFWYRQDPGLGLRLIYFSYDVKMKEKGDIPEGYSVSREKKERFSLILESASTNQTSMYLCASSVTGTGNEQFFGPGTRLTVL.

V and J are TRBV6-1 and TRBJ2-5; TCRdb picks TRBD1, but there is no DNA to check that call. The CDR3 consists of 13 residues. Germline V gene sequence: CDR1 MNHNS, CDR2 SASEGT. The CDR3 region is CAIEPGQQETQYF.

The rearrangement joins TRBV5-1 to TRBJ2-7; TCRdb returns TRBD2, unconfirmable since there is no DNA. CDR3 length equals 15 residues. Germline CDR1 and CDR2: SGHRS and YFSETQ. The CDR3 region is CASSPSSGGSGEQYF. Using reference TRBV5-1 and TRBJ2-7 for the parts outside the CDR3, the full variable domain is KAGVTQTPRYLIKTRGQQVTLSCSPISGHRSVSWYQQTPGQGLQFLFEYFSETQRNKGNFPGRFSGRQFSNSRSEMNVSTLELGDSALYLCASSPSSGGSGEQYFGPGTRLTVT.

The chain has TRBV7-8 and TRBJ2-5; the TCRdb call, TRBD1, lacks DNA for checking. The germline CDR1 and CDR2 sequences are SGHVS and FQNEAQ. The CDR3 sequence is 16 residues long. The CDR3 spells CASSRSPWDSQETQYF.

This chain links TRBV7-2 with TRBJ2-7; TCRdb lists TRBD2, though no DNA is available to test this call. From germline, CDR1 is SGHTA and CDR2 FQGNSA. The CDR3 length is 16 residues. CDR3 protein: CASSLERAGGSYEQYF.

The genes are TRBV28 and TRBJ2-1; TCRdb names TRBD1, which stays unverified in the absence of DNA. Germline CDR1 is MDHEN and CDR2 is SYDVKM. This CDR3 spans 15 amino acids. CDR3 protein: CASSLTGRNYNEQFF.

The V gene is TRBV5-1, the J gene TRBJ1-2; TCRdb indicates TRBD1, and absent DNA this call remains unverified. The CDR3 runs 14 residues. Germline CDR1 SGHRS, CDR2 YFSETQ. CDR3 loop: CASGQGTGSYGYTF.

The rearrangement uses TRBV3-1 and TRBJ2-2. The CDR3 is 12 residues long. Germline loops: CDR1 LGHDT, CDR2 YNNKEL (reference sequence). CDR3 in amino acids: CASSPGTGELFF.

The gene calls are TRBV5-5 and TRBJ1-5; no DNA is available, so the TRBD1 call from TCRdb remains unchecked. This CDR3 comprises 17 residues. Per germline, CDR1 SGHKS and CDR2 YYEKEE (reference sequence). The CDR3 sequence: CASSLTPRDGDNQPQHF.

CDR3 loop: CASSLWGNEGNTEAFF. The chain recombines TRBV5-1 with TRBJ1-1; TCRdb calls TRBD1, which cannot be checked without DNA. Germline-derived CDR1 and CDR2 are SGHRS and YFSETQ. The CDR3 has 16 residues.

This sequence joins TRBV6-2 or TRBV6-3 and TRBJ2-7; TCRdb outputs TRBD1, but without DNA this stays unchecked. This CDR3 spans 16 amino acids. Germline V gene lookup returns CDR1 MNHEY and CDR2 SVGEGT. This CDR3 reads CASSYPQSRDPYEQYF.

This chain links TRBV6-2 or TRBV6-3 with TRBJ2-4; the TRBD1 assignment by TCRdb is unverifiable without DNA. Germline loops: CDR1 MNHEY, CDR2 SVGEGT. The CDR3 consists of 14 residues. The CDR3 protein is CASSPGWGQNIQYF.

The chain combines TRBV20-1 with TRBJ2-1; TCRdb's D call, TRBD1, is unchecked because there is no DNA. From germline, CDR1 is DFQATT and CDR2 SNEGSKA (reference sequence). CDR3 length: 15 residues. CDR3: CSALSLADTYNEQFF.

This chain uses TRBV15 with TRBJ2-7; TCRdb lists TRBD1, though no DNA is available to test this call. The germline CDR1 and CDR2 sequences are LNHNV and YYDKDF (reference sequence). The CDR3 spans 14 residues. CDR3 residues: CATSRVRANYEQYF.

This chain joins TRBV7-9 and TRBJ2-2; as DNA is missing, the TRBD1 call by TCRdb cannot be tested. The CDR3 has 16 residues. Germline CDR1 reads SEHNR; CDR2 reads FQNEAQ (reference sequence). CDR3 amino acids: CASSPLGQLLGGELFF.

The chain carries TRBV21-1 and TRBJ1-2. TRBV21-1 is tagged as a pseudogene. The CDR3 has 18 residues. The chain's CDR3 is CASANKNPADQGGTGYTF.

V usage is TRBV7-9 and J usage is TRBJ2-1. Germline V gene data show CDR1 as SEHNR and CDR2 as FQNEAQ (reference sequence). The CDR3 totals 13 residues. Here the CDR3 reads CASSQPSYNEQFF. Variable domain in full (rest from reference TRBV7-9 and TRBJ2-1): DTGVSQNPRHKITKRGQNVTFRCDPISEHNRLYWYRQTLGQGPEFLTYFQNEAQLEKSRLLSDRFSAERPKGSFSTLEIQRTEQGDSAMYLCASSQPSYNEQFFGPGTRLTVL.

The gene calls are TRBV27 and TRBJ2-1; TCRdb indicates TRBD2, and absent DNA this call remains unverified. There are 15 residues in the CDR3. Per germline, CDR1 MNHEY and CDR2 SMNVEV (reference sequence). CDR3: CASSTDPGTSYEQFF.

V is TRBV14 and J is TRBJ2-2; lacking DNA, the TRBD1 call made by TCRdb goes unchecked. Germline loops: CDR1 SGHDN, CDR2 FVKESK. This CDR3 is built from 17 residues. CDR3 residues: CASSQDPRGHHTGELFF.

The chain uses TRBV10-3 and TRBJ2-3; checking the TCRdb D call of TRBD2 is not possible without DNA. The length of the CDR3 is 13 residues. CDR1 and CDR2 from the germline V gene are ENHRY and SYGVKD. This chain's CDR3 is CAINGLVGDTQYF.

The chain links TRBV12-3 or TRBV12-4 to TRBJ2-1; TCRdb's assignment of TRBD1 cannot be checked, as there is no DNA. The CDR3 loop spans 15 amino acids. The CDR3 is CASSGTGEAGNEQFF.

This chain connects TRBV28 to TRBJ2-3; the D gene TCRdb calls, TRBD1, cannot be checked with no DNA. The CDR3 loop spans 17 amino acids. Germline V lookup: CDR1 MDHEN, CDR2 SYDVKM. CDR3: CASSFSSGGPSTDTQYF.